This passage covers 8 T cell receptor beta chains from one sample sequenced in a study of blood T cells in healthy people across ages. With a J-beta primer mix and a sample-barcoded 5' primer, a second PCR ran 7 to 11 cycles. TCRdb re-derived calls from the 5' RACE reads in MiXCR, one entry per CDR3 protein. This table holds about 1.1 million distinct CDR3 sequences, around two fifths found once. The sequencing sample was made of blood. These receptors all stem from a man aged 18 to 30 in good health.

This clonotype was counted between two and nine times. The chain employs TRBV28 and TRBJ1-2; 8 nucleotides align to TRBD1. The CDR3 has 13 amino acids. The V and J ends lost 7 bases and 4 bases, in that order; junction bases with no gene match: 5. CDR1 and CDR2 from the germline V gene are MDHEN and SYDVKM. CDR3 sequence reads: CASTRTGIYGYTF. CDR3 coding DNA: TGTGCCAGCACCCGGACAGGGATCTATGGCTACACCTTC.

The chain couples TRBV4-3 to TRBJ1-1; TRBD1 aligns across 9 bases. Germline CDR1 is LGHNA and CDR2 is YSLEER. The CDR3 length is 14 residues. Losses at the gene ends were 3 bases for V and 5 bases for J; bases not matched to a gene: 4. The chain's CDR3 is CASSHVDRGTEAFF. CDR3 nucleotides: TGCGCCAGCAGCCATGTCGACAGGGGGACTGAAGCTTTCTTT.

This clonotype showed up just a few times. The chain's CDR3 is CSAHDRFRYGYTF. DNA of the CDR3: TGCAGTGCTCATGACAGGTTCCGCTATGGCTACACCTTC. The V and J genes are TRBV20-1 and TRBJ1-2; tentatively, D is TRBD1 (6 bases). The CDR3 is 13 amino acids. Per germline, CDR1 DFQATT and CDR2 SNEGSKA (reference sequence). The ends were cut back, 5 bases at V and 4 bases at J, with 14 bases in the middle.

Only a few counts were recorded for this clonotype. V gene TRBV2 combines with J gene TRBJ2-3; D remains ambiguous. The CDR3 is 12 amino acids. Germline V lookup: CDR1 SNHLY, CDR2 FYNNEI. Trimming left V 6 bases short and J 4 bases short, with 8 bases between. CDR3 DNA: TGTGCCAGCAGAAAGGAGTCAGATACGCAGTATTTT. This translates into CASRKESDTQYF.

This clonotype has only a few counts. The chain uses TRBV7-9 and TRBJ2-2; 7 bases align to TRBD1. The CDR3 extends over 15 amino acids. The germline V gene encodes CDR1 SEHNR and CDR2 FQNEAQ (reference sequence). Trimming cost V 5 bases and J 2 bases; bases outside gene matches: 5. In nucleotides, the CDR3 is TGTGCCAGCAGCAACGACAGGGCTAACACCGGGGAGCTGTTTTTT. Its translation is CASSNDRANTGELFF.

J is TRBJ1-1 and V is TRBV11-1; D not certain. The CDR3 loop spans 13 amino acids. Germline V gives CDR1 SGHAT, CDR2 FQDESV (reference sequence). With 3 bases removed from V and 3 bases from J, the gap between germline ends came to 8 bases. The CDR3 reads CASSLNTDTEAFF. The CDR3, as DNA: TGTGCCAGCAGCTTGAACACTGACACTGAAGCTTTCTTT.

This clonotype was seen a handful of times. The chain uses TRBV9 and TRBJ1-2; D is uncertain. V lost 3 bases, J lost 6 bases, and 12 bases lay in between. CDR3 length equals 13 residues. Germline-derived CDR1 and CDR2 are SGDLS and YYNGEE. CDR3 in amino acids: CASSAGLPHGYTF. The CDR3 region has the DNA TGTGCCAGCAGCGCCGGACTGCCACATGGCTACACCTTC.

The chain joins TRBV7-7 to TRBJ2-5; D gene uncertain. Trimming cost V 1 base and J 2 bases, with 8 bases left between them. Per germline, CDR1 SSHAT and CDR2 FNYEAQ (reference sequence). The CDR3 is made up of 14 amino acids. This chain's CDR3 is CASSLVGKQETQYF. In DNA, the CDR3 is TGTGCCAGCAGCTTAGTAGGCAAACAAGAGACCCAGTACTTC.